This TCR beta chain came from a study of long-term antiretroviral therapy in people with HIV. Study at large: There is a gap of about a decade between the earliest samples and the later 2015 immediate-ART recommendation.

Study-wide results and limits: It was not possible to obtain data on ART adherence, viral resistance or therapy changes. The range of CDR3 lengths in HIV repertoires proved narrower than that found in controls. The study collected blood between the mid-2000s and the late 2010s, possibly under older ART regimens.

This CDR3 contains 14 residues. Between the trimmed V and J ends, which lost 3 bases and 0 bases, there was a span of 10 bases. The germline gives CDR1 SGDLS, CDR2 YYNGEE. Worth noting for this clone: Its antigen is unknown.

Version v3.0 of the immunoSEQ assay was performed at survey level. Profiling relied on immunoSEQ multiplex PCR, and the TCRdb table lists in-frame clones only, not all of them. Here the sample spans some 35,000 clones, about 70% being singletons. The chain carries TRBV9 and TRBJ2-7; D is uncertain. This material consisted of unsorted PBMCs, taken 3 years after starting antiretroviral therapy. The TCR originated in a man in his fifties or sixties with HIV. DNA for the CDR3: TGTGCCAGCAGCGCGCAAGTGAACTCCTACGAGCAGTACTTC. It specifies CASSAQVNSYEQYF.